A selection of T cell receptor beta chains follows, all from one sample in a study of vaccination and CD4 T cells after COVID-19. Their antigens are not known. A single record per CDR3 protein comes from TCRdb applying MiXCR to the PCR reads. The table has 12,000 or so distinct CDR3 sequences, 25% to 30% seen once. Material: CD4+ T cells from blood, cultured in vitro, obtained before SARS-CoV-2 vaccination. The receptors originated from a human donor who received a COVID-19 vaccine. Both conserved end residues are part of each CDR3. Each record gives: V gene, D gene, clone size, J gene, CDR3 length, CDR3 DNA, CDR3 protein. D genes are given only for firm matches. The size entry is marked missing in some rows and otherwise reads once, few, many or a size class.

TRBV25-1	NA	NA	TRBJ1-1	17	TGTGCCAGCAGTCAAAATCGGGAGGGGTTATTCGGCACTGAAGCTTTCTTT	CASSQNREGLFGTEAFF
TRBV24-1	NA	medium-sized	TRBJ1-2	15	TGTGCCACCAGTGATAGTAGACAGGCAAACTATGGCTACACCTTC	CATSDSRQANYGYTF
TRBV7-2	TRBD1	NA	TRBJ2-2	16	TGTGCCAGCAGCTTTGGAACAGGGGCTTACACCGGGGAGCTGTTTTTT	CASSFGTGAYTGELFF
TRBV20-1	TRBD1	few	TRBJ2-7	12	TGCAGTGCTGCGGACAGGGGATACGAGCAGTACTTC	CSAADRGYEQYF
TRBV20-1	NA	NA	TRBJ1-4	13	TGCAGTGTTTTAGGGCCAAATAATGAAAAACTGTTTTTT	CSVLGPNNEKLFF
TRBV6-1	NA	few	TRBJ2-5	13	TGTGCCAGCAGTGAAGTGATTAAAGAGACCCAGTACTTC	CASSEVIKETQYF
TRBV11-3	NA	once	TRBJ1-6	13	TGTGCCAGCAGCTCCCGGGCCAATTCACCCCTCCACTTT	CASSSRANSPLHF
TRBV6-1	NA	NA	TRBJ2-5	15	TGTGCCAGCAGTGAAGGCCCAGGTGCCTCGGGGACCCAGTACTTC	CASSEGPGASGTQYF
TRBV30	NA	NA	TRBJ2-5	14	TGTGCCTGGAGTGTTACCCGAGGTGGTGGGACCCAGTACTTC	CAWSVTRGGGTQYF
TRBV6-1	TRBD2	NA	TRBJ2-7	11	TGTGCCAGCAGGGCGGGGGGGGCGCAGTACTTC	CASRAGGAQYF
TRBV20-1	NA	NA	TRBJ2-7	13	TGCAGTGCTAGACGGGCAGCTACTTACGAGCAGTACTTC	CSARRAATYEQYF
TRBV5-1	NA	few	TRBJ1-2	14	TGCGCCAGCAGCTTGTCTTCCCGGACCTATGGCTACACCTTC	CASSLSSRTYGYTF
TRBV12-3/TRBV12-4	NA	few	TRBJ2-2	15	TGTGCCAGCAGTCCACCAATTACAGTGCCCGGGGAGCTGTTTTTT	CASSPPITVPGELFF
TRBV6-1	NA	NA	TRBJ1-2	15	TGTGCCAGCAGTCCAGGGACTTCTTTAAACTATGGCTACACCTTC	CASSPGTSLNYGYTF
TRBV27	TRBD1	few	TRBJ1-4	13	TGTGCCAACCCACAGGGGGCACGTGAAAAACTGTTTTTT	CANPQGAREKLFF
TRBV19	TRBD2	few	TRBJ2-1	17	TGTGCCAGTAAGGAAGGGAGCGGGGGGTCCCCTTACAATGAGCAGTTCTTC	CASKEGSGGSPYNEQFF
TRBV6-4	NA	NA	TRBJ1-5	14	TGTGCCAGCAATCGAGGGAGGGGGAGCCAGCCCCAGCATTTT	CASNRGRGSQPQHF
TRBV19	NA	NA	TRBJ1-6	14	TGTGCCAGTAGTAACCCGACGAATAATTCACCCCTCCACTTT	CASSNPTNNSPLHF
TRBV10-1	TRBD2	NA	TRBJ2-4	16	TGCGCCGGGTCTCTAGCGGGGGGACTAGCCAAAAACATTCAGTACTTC	CAGSLAGGLAKNIQYF
TRBV25-1	NA	NA	TRBJ1-2	13	TGTGCCAGCAGGGGGGACACAAACTATGGCTACACCTTC	CASRGDTNYGYTF
TRBV20-1	NA	NA	TRBJ2-3	17	TGCAGTGCTAAAAGACTACCTAGCAGCCCTAGCACAGATACGCAGTATTTT	CSAKRLPSSPSTDTQYF
TRBV14	NA	NA	TRBJ2-5	14	TGTGCCAGCAGCCAAGATCCTAAGGAAGAGACCCAGTACTTC	CASSQDPKEETQYF
TRBV7-2	TRBD2	NA	TRBJ2-1	17	TGTGCCAGCAGCTTAGCGCGGAGAGCGGGGGGCCAGAGCGAGCAGTTCTTC	CASSLARRAGGQSEQFF
TRBV29-1	TRBD1	NA	TRBJ1-5	16	TGCAGCGCCCATCCTTCTTCGACAGGGGGCGGACAGCCCCAGCATTTT	CSAHPSSTGGGQPQHF
TRBV7-2	NA	NA	TRBJ2-7	15	TGTGCCAGCAGCCTAGAGTCTGGGACCTCCTACGAGCAGTACTTC	CASSLESGTSYEQYF
TRBV5-1	NA	few	TRBJ1-5	14	TGCGCCAGCAGTTATGACACCGGCAATCAGCCCCAGCATTTT	CASSYDTGNQPQHF
TRBV5-6	TRBD1	few	TRBJ2-7	13	TGTGCCAGCAGCTTGGGGGACAGCGACGAGCAGTACTTC	CASSLGDSDEQYF
TRBV11-3	NA	NA	TRBJ2-1	13	TGTGCCAGCAGCCCTACCGATGTCAATGAGCAGTTCTTC	CASSPTDVNEQFF
TRBV20-1	NA	medium-sized	TRBJ1-6	17	TGCAGTGCCCAGGGTGTTAGGAGGGGACCCTATAATTCACCCCTCCACTTT	CSAQGVRRGPYNSPLHF
TRBV10-3	NA	few	TRBJ1-6	13	TGTGCCATCAGTTATCAAAGGGATTCACCCCTCCACTTT	CAISYQRDSPLHF
TRBV6-1	TRBD1	few	TRBJ2-7	14	TGTGCCAGCAGTGAATTACAGGGGGCGGCCGAGCAGTACTTC	CASSELQGAAEQYF
TRBV4-2	NA	NA	TRBJ2-5	13	TGTGCCAGCAGCCAAAGCAGAGAAGAGACCCAGTACTTC	CASSQSREETQYF
TRBV11-3	NA	NA	TRBJ1-4	16	TGTGCCAGCAGCCCGGGTTGGACCGAGATAAATGAAAAACTGTTTTTT	CASSPGWTEINEKLFF
TRBV29-1	NA	few	TRBJ1-2	15	TGCAGCGTTGAAGGACAGGAGTCTACCTTTTATGGCTACACCTTC	CSVEGQESTFYGYTF
TRBV2	TRBD2	few	TRBJ2-5	15	TGTGCCAGCAGTGCACTAGCGGGGGGGCCAGAGACCCAGTACTTC	CASSALAGGPETQYF